The 10 T cell receptor beta chains below all came from one sample that was sequenced in a study of multiple sclerosis patients with progressive multifocal leukoencephalopathy. Produced via immunoSEQ multiplex PCR; TCRdb's table is partial and in-frame only. This repertoire shows around 25,000 clones, 80% to 95% found once; its top ten account for 2% to 2.5%. Noted time point: around 12 months of natalizumab therapy. Specimen: PBMCs, collected from a patient treated with natalizumab. The origin of the receptors is a man aged 25-40 years with multiple sclerosis.

V and J are TRBV19 and TRBJ1-5, with D possibly TRBD1 on 6 matching bases. Germline-derived CDR1 and CDR2 are LNHDA and SQIVND (reference sequence). CDR3 length: 15 amino acids. Deletions cut 4 bases from V and 0 bases from J, with 10 bases between. CDR3 amino acids: CASSRTVYSNQPQHF. Written as DNA, the CDR3 is TGTGCCAGTAGTAGGACAGTGTATAGCAATCAGCCCCAGCATTTT.

The CDR3 bases are TGTGCCAGCAGCACGGGACTAGCGGGCCTCCGAGAGACCCAGTACTTC. Encoded protein: CASSTGLAGLRETQYF. The V call is TRBV7-2, the J call TRBJ2-5, with TRBD2 identical over 12 bases. V shed 5 bases and J 4 bases; nucleotides not matched to a gene: 8. CDR3 length equals 16 residues. Germline CDR1 reads SGHTA; CDR2 reads FQGNSA.

J is TRBJ2-4 and V is TRBV7-2, with 7 bases matching TRBD2. With 3 bases clipped from V and 0 bases from J, the junction kept 2 bases outside the gene matches. Germline lookup yields CDR1 SGHTA and CDR2 FQGNSA. CDR3 length equals 15 residues. The CDR3 sequence: CASSFPGGAKNIQYF. CDR3 bases: TGTGCCAGCAGCTTCCCGGGGGGAGCCAAAAACATTCAGTACTTC. Drawing the rest from reference TRBV7-2 and TRBJ2-4, the complete variable domain is GAGVSQSPSNKVTEKGKDVELRCDPISGHTALYWYRQSLGQGLEFLIYFQGNSAPDKSGLPSDRFSAERTGGSVSTLTIQRTQQEDSAVYLCASSFPGGAKNIQYFGAGTRLSVL.

This chain links TRBV5-1 with TRBJ1-1, with TRBD1 as a possible D gene (5 bases). This CDR3 is 14 amino acids long. V was cut by 0 bases and J by 5 bases, with 11 bases left in between. Germline V lookup: CDR1 SGHRS, CDR2 YFSETQ. The CDR3 bases are TGCGCCAGCAGCTTGGGGGGCGCGGGGACTGAAGCTTTCTTT. It encodes CASSLGGAGTEAFF.

The chain links TRBV9 to TRBJ2-1; 10 positions agree with TRBD2. Germline V gene sequence: CDR1 SGDLS, CDR2 YYNGEE. The V segment lost 0 bases and the J segment 7 bases; nucleotides outside the gene matches: 4. This CDR3 region has 15 residues. The CDR3 DNA sequence: TGTGCCAGCAGCGTAGAGGTTAGCGGGGGGAATGAGCAGTTCTTC. It yields the protein CASSVEVSGGNEQFF.

J is TRBJ2-1 and V is TRBV13, with D maybe TRBD1 (6 bases). Per the germline V gene, CDR1 is PRHDT and CDR2 is FYEKMQ (reference sequence). The V gene lost 6 bases and the J gene lost 0 bases, with 12 bases spanning the gap. CDR3 length: 15 amino acids. The CDR3 spells CASRARGSSYNEQFF. CDR3 in DNA: TGTGCCAGCAGAGCTAGGGGGAGCTCCTACAATGAGCAGTTCTTC.

The chain joins TRBV9 to TRBJ2-6; TRBD1 matches 9 bases. V gave up 2 bases and J gave up 0 bases; unmatched junction bases: 9. The CDR3 has 19 residues. Germline values: CDR1 SGDLS, CDR2 YYNGEE. The CDR3 DNA sequence: TGTGCCAGCAGCGTCCCACAGGGGGCGCGGGGCTCTGGGGCCAACGTCCTGACTTTC. Protein sequence: CASSVPQGARGSGANVLTF.

The chain links TRBV5-1 to TRBJ2-1; possible D gene TRBD2, 5 bases. This CDR3 is 14 amino acids long. V was cut by 0 bases and J by 5 bases, with 9 bases left in between. The V gene's germline CDR1 is SGHRS and CDR2 YFSETQ. CDR3 protein: CASSLGLAHNEQFF. The CDR3 DNA is TGCGCCAGCAGCTTGGGCCTAGCCCACAATGAGCAGTTCTTC.

This sequence joins TRBV11-3 and TRBJ1-2, with TRBD1 matching 8 bases. Trimming took 1 base from V and 6 from J; bases not matched to a gene: 7. The CDR3 length is 15 residues. The V gene's germline CDR1 is SGHNT and CDR2 YENEEA. The CDR3 loop reads CASSLGTGGIDGYTF. CDR3 coding DNA: TGTGCCAGCAGCTTAGGTACAGGGGGGATTGATGGCTACACCTTC.

This chain joins TRBV5-1 and TRBJ2-1; 9 bases agree with TRBD2. This CDR3 has 13 residues. The trim removed 6 bases at V and 9 bases at J, leaving 7 bases unmatched. Germline V lookup: CDR1 SGHRS, CDR2 YFSETQ. The DNA for the CDR3 is TGCGCCAGCACTGGTTTAGCGGGGGTTGAGCAGTTCTTC. It is translated as CASTGLAGVEQFF. The entire variable domain, with the rest obtained from reference TRBV5-1 and TRBJ2-1, is as follows: KAGVTQTPRYLIKTRGQQVTLSCSPISGHRSVSWYQQTPGQGLQFLFEYFSETQRNKGNFPGRFSGRQFSNSRSEMNVSTLELGDSALYLCASTGLAGVEQFFGPGTRLTVL.